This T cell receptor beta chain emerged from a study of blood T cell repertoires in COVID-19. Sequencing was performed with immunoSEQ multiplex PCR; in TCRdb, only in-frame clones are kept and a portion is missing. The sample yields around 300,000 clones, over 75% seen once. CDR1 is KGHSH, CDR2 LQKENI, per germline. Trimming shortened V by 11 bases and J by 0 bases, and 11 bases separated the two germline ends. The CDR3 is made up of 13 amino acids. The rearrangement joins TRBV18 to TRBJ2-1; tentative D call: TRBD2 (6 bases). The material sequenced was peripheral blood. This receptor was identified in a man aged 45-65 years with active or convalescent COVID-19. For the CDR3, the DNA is TGTGCCGGACGGGGGAACTCCTACAATGAGCAGTTCTTC. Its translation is CAGRGNSYNEQFF.